This entry lists 29 T cell receptor beta chains sequenced from one sample in a study of T cell repertoires in cytomegalovirus infection (dated by TCRdb to between 2018 and 2020). For sequencing, an Illumina HiSeq 1500 was employed. Through fastp at Q25 and MiXCR, TCRdb rebuilt clones from the public reads, retaining in-frame beta chains. Rows merge per CDR3 protein into single entries with the most common DNA and genes. Counted in this sample were some 400,000 distinct CDR3 sequences; about 33% of them appeared once. Approximately 14% of the sample is taken by the ten largest. The sequencing sample was made of PBMCs. These receptors were obtained from a human donor in good health (CMV status not recorded). Some clones in this sample may be carry-over from other donors' samples.

In its sample, this clonotype was seen a few times. The chain couples TRBV15 to TRBJ2-3, with 9 bases identical to TRBD2. The CDR3 has 15 residues. In germline, CDR1 is LNHNV, CDR2 YYDKDF (reference sequence). The ends lost 7 bases at V and 2 bases at J; junction bases unmatched: 7. In DNA form, the CDR3 reads TGTGCCACCACCTCTAGCGGGGCAACCACAGATACGCAGTATTTT. This encodes CATTSSGATTDTQYF.

This clonotype has a count of ten or more. CDR3 region: CASSLGGSGAFF. Written as DNA, the CDR3 is TGTGCCAGCAGCTTAGGAGGGAGTGGGGCTTTCTTT. The chain is built from TRBV11-2 and TRBJ1-1; no reliable D call. Germline V gene sequence: CDR1 SGHAT, CDR2 FQNNGV. V shed 1 base and J shed 11 bases, with 11 bases lying between them. The CDR3 sequence is 12 residues long.

In this sample, this clonotype turned up a few times. The chain couples TRBV12-3 or TRBV12-4 to TRBJ1-5; TRBD1 matches 9 bases. J gave up 6 bases and V 5 bases, and 2 bases lay outside the gene matches. This CDR3 is built from 13 residues. CDR3 DNA sequence: TGTGCCAGCAGTCGGGACAGGGCTCAGCCCCAGCATTTT. Protein: CASSRDRAQPQHF.

This clonotype was seen only once. The rearrangement uses TRBV28 and TRBJ2-7; weak D call: TRBD2 (5 bases). V lost 4 bases, J lost 5 bases, and 18 bases lay in between. The CDR3 has 15 amino acids. Per germline, CDR1 MDHEN and CDR2 SYDVKM. The CDR3 nucleotides are TGTGCCAGCAGTTCAACCGGAGGCCCAACGGACGAGCAGTACTTC. Encoded protein: CASSSTGGPTDEQYF. Variable domain in full (rest from reference TRBV28 and TRBJ2-7): DVKVTQSSRYLVKRTGEKVFLECVQDMDHENMFWYRQDPGLGLRLIYFSYDVKMKEKGDIPEGYSVSREKKERFSLILESASTNQTSMYLCASSSTGGPTDEQYFGPGTRLTVT.

V and J are TRBV11-2 and TRBJ2-5; D ambiguous. Germline V CDR1 and CDR2: SGHAT, FQNNGV. The CDR3 runs 12 residues. V was shortened by 0 bases and J by 5 bases, with 4 bases between the two germline ends. The CDR3 DNA reads TGTGCCAGCAGCTTAGATCTGGAGACCCAGTACTTC. Amino acids: CASSLDLETQYF. The entire variable domain, with the rest obtained from reference TRBV11-2 and TRBJ2-5, is as follows: EAGVAQSPRYKIIEKRQSVAFWCNPISGHATLYWYQQILGQGPKLLIQFQNNGVVDDSQLPKDRFSAERLKGVDSTLKIQPAKLEDSAVYLCASSLDLETQYFGPGTRLLVL.

This clonotype was seen a handful of times. The chain carries TRBV12-3 or TRBV12-4 and TRBJ1-2; TRBD1 matches 7 bases. Losses at the gene ends were 5 bases for V and 5 bases for J; bases not matched to a gene: 8. The CDR3 has 14 amino acids. CDR3 loop: CASSPRTGPYGYTF. The CDR3 nucleotides read TGTGCCAGCAGTCCCCGGACAGGTCCTTATGGCTACACCTTC.

V usage is TRBV15 and J usage is TRBJ1-1, with D hard to call. CDR1 LNHNV and CDR2 YYDKDF come from the germline V gene (reference sequence). With 1 base removed from V and 0 bases from J, the gap between germline ends came to 9 bases. This CDR3 comprises 15 residues. The DNA of the CDR3 is TGTGCCACCAGCAGAGGGGCTAGTCTGAACACTGAAGCTTTCTTT. This gives the protein CATSRGASLNTEAFF.

The V call is TRBV18, the J call TRBJ2-7; D remains ambiguous. Germline lookup yields CDR1 KGHSH and CDR2 LQKENI. CDR3 length: 11 residues. V was shortened by 4 bases and J by 9 bases, with 10 bases between the two germline ends. The CDR3 here is CASSLGDAQYF. The DNA for the CDR3 is TGTGCCAGCTCACTGGGCGACGCGCAGTACTTC.

This sequence joins TRBV25-1 and TRBJ1-1; maybe TRBD1 (6 bases). CDR3 size: 15 residues. Germline CDR1 MGHDK, CDR2 SYGVNS. Trimming took off 4 bases at V and 4 bases at J, with 16 bases between the two ends. For the CDR3, the DNA is TGTGCCAGCAGTGGAGATTCTACAGGGCCCACTGAAGCTTTCTTT. Its protein product is CASSGDSTGPTEAFF. The whole variable domain, filled in from reference TRBV25-1 and TRBJ1-1, reads EADIYQTPRYLVIGTGKKITLECSQTMGHDKMYWYQQDPGMELHLIHYSYGVNSTEKGDLSSESTVSRIRTEHFPLTLESARPSHTSQYLCASSGDSTGPTEAFFGQGTRLTVV.

This clonotype was seen ten or more times. One end of the junction is discordant with germline, which a read error may explain. This chain links TRBV5-1 with TRBJ1-5, with 8 nucleotides matching TRBD1. CDR1 and CDR2 (germline): SGHRS, YFSETQ. This CDR3 has 15 amino acids. The CDR3 DNA is TGTGCCAGCAGCTTAGGACAGGGAGGGAATCAGCCCCAGCATTTT. Translation gives CASSLGQGGNQPQHF.

This clonotype was counted ten times or more. The V call is TRBV12-3 or TRBV12-4, the J call TRBJ1-5; D gene ambiguous. With 5 bases removed from V and 0 bases from J, the gap between germline ends came to 5 bases. The CDR3 is 13 amino acids. CDR3 in DNA: TGTGCCAGCAGTGACACTAGCAATCAGCCCCAGCATTTT. Translating it yields CASSDTSNQPQHF.

The genes are TRBV10-3 and TRBJ1-5; D ambiguous. Germline CDR1 ENHRY, CDR2 SYGVKD. Between the trimmed V and J ends, which lost 7 bases and 0 bases, there was a span of 13 bases. The CDR3 runs 15 residues. Here the CDR3 DNA reads TGTGCCATCATCTACAAAGCTTATAGCAATCAGCCCCAGCATTTT. Translating it yields CAIIYKAYSNQPQHF.

The sample holds one count of this clonotype. Sequence at one end of the junction differs from germline and may be a read error. J is TRBJ1-5 and V is TRBV7-2; a weak D match, TRBD1 (5 bases). Germline V gene lookup returns CDR1 SGHTA and CDR2 FQGNSA. The CDR3 sequence is 15 residues long. The CDR3, as DNA: TGTGCCAGCAGCTTAGGGTGGACAAATAGACAGCCCCCGCATTTT. Its translation: CASSLGWTNRQPPHF.

This clonotype was picked up a small number of times. CDR3 sequence reads: CASTGGARTGELFF. CDR3 in DNA: TGTGCCAGCACCGGGGGGGCTCGGACCGGGGAGCTGTTTTTT. The gene calls are TRBV6-1 and TRBJ2-2, with 8 bases matching TRBD2. CDR3 length equals 14 residues. Germline assignment: CDR1 MNHNS and CDR2 SASEGT. V trimming: 7 bases; J trimming: 5 bases; junction bases outside the gene matches: 6.

The sample holds many counts of this clonotype. The J gene is TRBJ2-2, the V gene TRBV7-2, with 14 bases identical to TRBD2. V was clipped by 4 bases and J by 7 bases; unmatched bases: 8. The CDR3 runs to 17 residues. Germline CDR1 and CDR2: SGHTA and FQGNSA. The CDR3 DNA reads TGTGCCAGCAGCTCCACGACTAGCGGGGGGGCCATCGGGGAGCTGTTTTTT. Residues: CASSSTTSGGAIGELFF.

This chain connects TRBV4-1 to TRBJ1-1, with D unclear. CDR1 is MGHRA and CDR2 is YSYEKL in the germline V gene. The CDR3 extends over 11 amino acids. V lost 3 bases and J 3 bases, leaving 2 bases between the germline ends. The CDR3 sequence: CASSQDTEAFF. The CDR3 coding sequence is TGCGCCAGCAGCCAGGACACTGAAGCTTTCTTT.

A word on this clonotype: A junction end diverges from the germline sequence, so it may reflect a read error. CDR3 loop: CASSIGAGISYNEKFF. The CDR3 nucleotides are TGTGCAAGTAGTATAGGGGCCGGGATCTCCTACAATGAGAAGTTCTTC. J is TRBJ2-1 and V is TRBV19, with D perhaps assigned TRBD1 or TRBD2 (5 bases each). Germline assignment: CDR1 LNHDA and CDR2 SQIVND (reference sequence). CDR3 size: 16 residues.

The V and J genes are TRBV19 and TRBJ2-1; TRBD1 matches at 7 bases. Germline lookup yields CDR1 LNHDA and CDR2 SQIVND (reference sequence). The CDR3 length is 15 residues. V gave up 6 bases and J gave up 3 bases; unmatched junction bases: 8. DNA of the CDR3: TGTGCCAGTAGGGAAAGGACAGGAAGCTACAATGAGCAGTTCTTC. Amino acid sequence: CASRERTGSYNEQFF. Based on the CDR3 plus reference TRBV19 and TRBJ2-1, the full variable domain is DGGITQSPKYLFRKEGQNVTLSCEQNLNHDAMYWYRQDPGQGLRLIYYSQIVNDFQKGDIAEGYSVSREKKESFPLTVTSAQKNPTAFYLCASRERTGSYNEQFFGPGTRLTVL.

In its sample, this clonotype was seen a few times. The chain employs TRBV12-3 or TRBV12-4 and TRBJ2-7; 12 bases fit TRBD1. This CDR3 is 14 amino acids long. J gave up 5 bases and V 5 bases, and 4 bases lay outside the gene matches. This chain's CDR3 is CASSHGTGGHEQYF. Written as DNA, the CDR3 is TGTGCCAGCAGTCATGGGACAGGGGGCCACGAGCAGTACTTC.

The table lists this clonotype with a few counts. This CDR3 is CASNSGALRTDTQYF. The CDR3 nucleotides are TGTGCCAGCAACTCCGGGGCCCTACGCACAGATACGCAGTATTTT. The genes are TRBV2 and TRBJ2-3; D might be TRBD1 or TRBD2, each matching 5 bases. Per the germline V gene, CDR1 is SNHLY and CDR2 is FYNNEI. Trimming took off 7 bases at V and 1 base at J, with 15 bases between the two ends. This CDR3 is built from 15 residues.

The chain combines TRBV5-5 with TRBJ2-7; D is tentatively TRBD1 or TRBD2 (5 bases each). The germline V gene encodes CDR1 SGHKS and CDR2 YYEKEE (reference sequence). The V gene lost 2 bases and the J gene lost 2 bases, with 20 bases spanning the gap. The CDR3 extends over 17 amino acids. The CDR3 sequence: CASSFLGPSTPTYEQYF. In DNA, the CDR3 is TGTGCCAGCAGCTTCTTGGGACCTTCCACACCGACCTACGAGCAGTACTTC.

This chain joins TRBV12-3 or TRBV12-4 and TRBJ1-5; D call uncertain. CDR3 length: 14 residues. V dropped 5 bases and J dropped 11 bases, with 19 bases sitting between them. CDR3 nucleotides: TGTGCCAGCAGTCCGTATAGAAATCGCGTCACCCAGCATTTT. This encodes CASSPYRNRVTQHF.

The rearrangement joins TRBV7-9 to TRBJ2-2, with D hard to call. CDR1 is SEHNR, CDR2 FQNEAQ, per germline (reference sequence). V was trimmed by 3 bases and J by 7 bases, leaving 12 bases between them. The CDR3 length is 14 residues. The CDR3, as DNA: TGTGCCAGCAGCTTGGAGCCTCCTGACGGGGAGCTGTTTTTT. Translating it yields CASSLEPPDGELFF. The full variable domain, with the rest looked up from reference TRBV7-9 and TRBJ2-2, is DTGVSQNPRHKITKRGQNVTFRCDPISEHNRLYWYRQTLGQGPEFLTYFQNEAQLEKSRLLSDRFSAERPKGSFSTLEIQRTEQGDSAMYLCASSLEPPDGELFFGEGSRLTVL.

This clonotype was counted a single time. The gene calls are TRBV10-3 and TRBJ1-1; the match to TRBD1 covers 7 bases. V lost 5 bases to trimming and J lost 5 bases; unmatched junction nucleotides: 2. From germline, CDR1 is ENHRY and CDR2 SYGVKD. The CDR3 has 12 amino acids. DNA of the CDR3: TGTGCCATCAGTCGACAGGGAACTGAAGCTTTCTTT. It codes for CAISRQGTEAFF.

On this clonotype itself: The final CDR3 position lacks the conserved phenylalanine or tryptophan, pointing to a likely read error. This rearrangement joins TRBV6-6 to TRBJ1-5; tentatively, D is TRBD1 (5 bases). The CDR3 sequence is 16 residues long. Germline V gene sequence: CDR1 MNHNY, CDR2 SVGAGI (reference sequence). Trimming cost V 2 bases and J 5 bases, with 16 bases left between them. The CDR3 here is CASSYNTRQGDQPQHL. The CDR3 region has the DNA TGTGCCAGCAGTTACAACACTCGGCAGGGCGATCAGCCCCAGCATTTG.

The CDR3 loop reads CASSLVQGKAGELFF. CDR3 bases: TGTGCCAGCAGCTTAGTTCAGGGGAAGGCCGGGGAGCTGTTTTTT. The V call is TRBV7-2, the J call TRBJ2-2; possibly TRBD1 for D (6 bases). CDR1 and CDR2 from the germline V gene are SGHTA and FQGNSA. V lost 1 base to trimming and J lost 6 bases, with 12 bases between them. There are 15 residues in the CDR3.

This chain uses TRBV6-6 with TRBJ2-1; D not resolved. Trimming took off 0 bases at V and 0 bases at J, with 12 bases between the two ends. The CDR3 contains 17 residues. Looked up from germline, CDR1 is MNHNY and CDR2 is SVGAGI (reference sequence). The CDR3 DNA sequence: TGTGCCAGCAGTTACTCGCCATTAGCCAGCTCCTACAATGAGCAGTTCTTC. Protein product: CASSYSPLASSYNEQFF.

The sample holds a few counts of this clonotype. This chain connects TRBV19 to TRBJ2-7; D is unresolved. The CDR3 loop spans 13 amino acids. Trimming stripped 8 bases from V and 1 base from J, with 12 bases between. Germline V gene data show CDR1 as LNHDA and CDR2 as SQIVND (reference sequence). In nucleotides, the CDR3 is TGTGCCAGTTCACTAAGCCGGTCCTACGAGCAGTACTTC. This sequence encodes CASSLSRSYEQYF.

The genes are TRBV7-6 and TRBJ2-5, with D tentatively TRBD1 (6 bases). Trimming left V 5 bases short and J 5 bases short, with 15 bases between. Per germline, CDR1 SGHVS and CDR2 FNYEAQ. This CDR3 comprises 14 residues. The CDR3 sequence: CASSRTDATETQYF. The CDR3, as DNA: TGTGCCAGCAGCCGGACAGACGCTACGGAGACCCAGTACTTC.